A single T cell receptor (beta chain) is shown here with its context. What it recognizes is unknown. Stability of Graves' hyperthyroidism was defined as absent ophthalmopathy progression within 18 months. The PBMCs were sourced from fresh peripheral blood (around 9.9 ml). Between the trimmed V and J ends, which lost 3 bases and 3 bases, there was a span of 15 bases. CDR3 length: 15 residues. Germline V gene data show CDR1 as LNHDA and CDR2 as SQIVND (reference sequence). The data were taken from a study of T cells in Graves' hyperthyroidism and ophthalmopathy. Study-wide findings and caveats: Stable hyperthyroidism was told apart from ophthalmopathy by a model built on 13 V-J features.

Authors of the study amplified TCR beta CDR3 regions from RNA transcripts. The HTBI set primed first-round TCR CDR3 RT-PCR. TCRdb fed the multiplex PCR reads into MiXCR, producing one record per CDR3 protein. The sample contains fewer than 650,000 distinct CDR3 sequences, approximately 14% of which appear only once. This TCR was recovered from a woman aged 40 to 50 with Graves' hyperthyroidism. The chain links TRBV19 to TRBJ2-7; D unclear. Material for sequencing was blood. The CDR3 protein is CASSISSTALYEQYF. The DNA for the CDR3 is TGTGCCAGTAGTATCAGCTCTACAGCCCTCTACGAGCAGTACTTC.